This T cell receptor beta chain derives from a study of breast tumors, draining lymph nodes, adjacent tissues. Study-level results: Tumor TCR diversity was below lymph nodes but above nontumor tissue. Most tumor T cells seemingly derive from lymph node, then expand in tumor.

The CDR3 sequence is 12 residues long. V lost 4 bases and J 4 bases, leaving 7 bases between the germline ends. The germline V gene has CDR1 SNHLY and CDR2 FYNNEI. Samples came from axillary lymph nodes draining the breast cancer. To note about this clonotype: Its target is not known. The conserved closing phenylalanine or tryptophan is absent in this CDR3, likely reflecting a read error.

Via MiXCR, TCRdb re-called the multiplex PCR reads, giving one row per CDR3 protein. This sample has some 100,000 distinct CDR3 sequences, with around 21% found just once. Sequenced: axillary lymph node tissue. This receptor was identified in a female donor with breast cancer. Some clones in this sample may be carry-over from other donors' samples. This chain connects TRBV2 to TRBJ1-2; D remains ambiguous. CDR3 sequence (DNA): TGTGCCAGCAGTGGTCGTTCCTATGGCTACACCTCC. Residues: CASSGRSYGYTS.